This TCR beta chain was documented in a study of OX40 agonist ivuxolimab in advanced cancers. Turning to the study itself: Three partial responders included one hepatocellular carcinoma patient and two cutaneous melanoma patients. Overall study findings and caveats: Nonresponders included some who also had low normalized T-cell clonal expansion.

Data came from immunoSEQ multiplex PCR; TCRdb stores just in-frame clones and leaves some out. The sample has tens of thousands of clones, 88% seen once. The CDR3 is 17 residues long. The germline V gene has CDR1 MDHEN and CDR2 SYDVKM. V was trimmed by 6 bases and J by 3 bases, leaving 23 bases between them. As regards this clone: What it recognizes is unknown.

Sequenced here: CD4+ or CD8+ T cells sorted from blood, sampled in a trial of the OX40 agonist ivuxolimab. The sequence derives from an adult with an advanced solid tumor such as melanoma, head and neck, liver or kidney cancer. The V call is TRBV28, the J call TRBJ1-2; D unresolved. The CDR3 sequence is CASRGKGNTQTYYGYTF. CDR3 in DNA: TGTGCCAGCAGGGGTAAAGGGAATACTCAGACCTACTATGGCTACACCTTC.